The 17 T cell receptor beta chains below all came from one sample that was sequenced in a study of cytotoxic CD8 clonotypes in ibrutinib-treated CLL. This table comes from immunoSEQ multiplex PCR, and its TCRdb copy is limited to in-frame clones, with some not included. The repertoire includes hundreds of thousands of clones, 70% of them detected once, and 15% sits in the top ten. This material consisted of PBMCs, taken after 24 months of ibrutinib treatment. The receptors stem from a human donor with chronic lymphocytic leukemia.

The V and J genes are TRBV18 and TRBJ2-7; no reliable D call. The CDR3 runs to 13 residues. V was clipped by 3 bases and J by 6 bases, with 12 bases between them. Germline V lookup: CDR1 KGHSH, CDR2 LQKENI. The CDR3, as DNA: TGTGCCAGCTCACCGACCGCCTCAGCCGAGCAGTACTTC. Its protein product is CASSPTASAEQYF.

The V gene is TRBV7-3, the J gene TRBJ2-5, with D tentatively TRBD2 (5 bases). Germline V gene data show CDR1 as SGHTA and CDR2 as FQGTGA. Trimming pared 0 bases from V and 5 bases from J, leaving 16 bases between. CDR3 length: 16 amino acids. Written as DNA, the CDR3 is TGTGCCAGCAGCTTAACAGGGCGCGGGCTCGGGGAGACCCAGTACTTC. It codes for CASSLTGRGLGETQYF.

A note on this clone: Other DNA variants within this sample encode the same CDR3. The gene calls are TRBV30 and TRBJ2-7, with D hard to call. V was clipped by 2 bases and J by 1 base, with 3 bases between them. The CDR3 length is 11 residues. Germline V gene lookup returns CDR1 GTSNPN and CDR2 SVGIG (reference sequence). The CDR3 DNA follows: TGTGCCTGGAGTAGATCCTACGAGCAGTACTTC. Its translation is CAWSRSYEQYF.

This clone was seen a few times. J is TRBJ2-1 and V is TRBV5-4; the match to TRBD2 covers 9 bases. V lost 2 bases, J lost 7 bases, and 4 bases stayed unmatched. The CDR3 covers 14 residues. Germline lookup yields CDR1 SGHNT and CDR2 YYREEE (reference sequence). The DNA of the CDR3 is TGTGCCAGCAGCTTCGCGGGAGGGCCAAATGAGCAGTTCTTC. Translation gives CASSFAGGPNEQFF.

This rearrangement joins TRBV10-2 to TRBJ1-2; D unresolved. Looked up from germline, CDR1 is WSHSY and CDR2 is SAAADI. Trimming took off 6 bases at V and 1 base at J, with 12 bases between the two ends. The CDR3 covers 14 residues. The CDR3 here is CASSHRRDNYGYTF. The CDR3 coding sequence is TGCGCCAGCAGCCACAGACGGGATAACTATGGCTACACCTTC.

This clone was seen a single time. The chain recombines TRBV10-1 with TRBJ2-2, with D tentatively TRBD1 (6 bases). CDR3 length: 15 amino acids. CDR1 is WNHNN and CDR2 is SYGVQD in the germline V gene (reference sequence). The V and J ends lost 2 bases and 3 bases respectively, with 10 bases between them. The CDR3 region is CASSERQGHTGELFF. The CDR3 DNA reads as TGCGCCAGCAGTGAGAGGCAGGGGCACACCGGGGAGCTGTTTTTT.

This clone was seen a handful of times. The V and J genes are TRBV19 and TRBJ2-3; D ambiguous. Trimming took off 4 bases at V and 6 bases at J, with 8 bases between the two ends. The CDR3 spans 12 residues. Germline V gene sequence: CDR1 LNHDA, CDR2 SQIVND (reference sequence). Here the CDR3 reads CASSSLGDTQYF. CDR3 bases: TGTGCCAGTAGTAGTCTCGGCGATACGCAGTATTTT.

V is TRBV9 and J is TRBJ1-5; D uncertain. The ends were cut back, 3 bases at V and 3 bases at J, with 10 bases in the middle. The length of the CDR3 is 14 residues. Germline-derived CDR1 and CDR2 are SGDLS and YYNGEE. The CDR3 bases are TGTGCCAGCAGCGATGGACGGATCAATCAGCCCCAGCATTTT. Translating gives CASSDGRINQPQHF.

This rearrangement joins TRBV4-2 to TRBJ2-4, with 11 positions matching TRBD2. Germline lookup yields CDR1 LGHNA and CDR2 YNFKEQ. The CDR3 covers 17 residues. With V trimmed by 4 bases and J by 5 bases, 10 bases remained unmatched. CDR3 protein: CASSLSGTSGLQNIQYF. CDR3 in DNA: TGTGCCAGCAGCCTTTCCGGGACTAGCGGCCTTCAAAACATTCAGTACTTC.

This sequence joins TRBV2 and TRBJ2-1, with D perhaps TRBD2 (6 bases). V was cut by 7 bases and J by 0 bases, with 13 bases left in between. The CDR3 is 15 amino acids. From germline, CDR1 is SNHLY and CDR2 FYNNEI. The CDR3 coding sequence is TGTGCCAGCATGCTAGCGATTAGCTCCTACAATGAGCAGTTCTTC. Its protein is CASMLAISSYNEQFF.

The V gene is TRBV6-5, the J gene TRBJ1-4, with D maybe TRBD1 (5 bases). V lost 10 bases and J lost 3, with 9 bases in between. Germline CDR1 and CDR2: MNHEY and SVGAGI. The CDR3 consists of 12 residues. CDR3 amino acids: CATRGANEKLFF. The CDR3 DNA reads TGTGCCACCAGAGGGGCTAATGAAAAACTGTTTTTT.

The chain couples TRBV5-1 to TRBJ1-2; no definite D call. V lost 1 base and J 3 bases, leaving 4 bases between the germline ends. Germline V gives CDR1 SGHRS, CDR2 YFSETQ. The CDR3 runs 12 residues. CDR3 DNA: TGCGCCAGCAGCTTGACAGACTATGGCTACACCTTC. This translates into CASSLTDYGYTF.

The rearrangement joins TRBV7-9 to TRBJ2-1; D gene uncertain. The CDR3 is 11 residues long. Germline V CDR1 and CDR2: SEHNR, FQNEAQ (reference sequence). Trimming removed 5 bases at V and 9 bases at J, with 8 bases between. Here the CDR3 DNA reads TGTGCCAGCAGCCTGCAAGGTGAGCAGTTCTTC. Translation: CASSLQGEQFF.

The V call is TRBV5-1, the J call TRBJ2-7; 9 bases map to TRBD2. With 4 bases clipped from V and 7 bases from J, the junction kept 9 bases outside the gene matches. Germline CDR1 SGHRS, CDR2 YFSETQ. CDR3 length equals 14 residues. In DNA, the CDR3 is TGCGCCAGCAGCCCCGGGACTAGCCTTGGGGAGCAGTACTTC. Amino acids: CASSPGTSLGEQYF.

This clone was recorded once. This chain connects TRBV25-1 to TRBJ2-6; weak D call: TRBD2 (5 bases). This CDR3 comprises 18 residues. V was clipped by 1 base and J by 0 bases, with 13 bases between them. The germline V gene has CDR1 MGHDK and CDR2 SYGVNS. The CDR3 DNA is TGTGCCAGCAGTGAATCCGGACGGAGGTTCTCTGGGGCCAACGTCCTGACTTTC. It yields the protein CASSESGRRFSGANVLTF.

This clone was detected only a few times. The gene calls are TRBV5-1 and TRBJ2-5; possibly TRBD2 for D (5 bases). Germline V lookup: CDR1 SGHRS, CDR2 YFSETQ. Trimming pared 3 bases from V and 4 bases from J, leaving 10 bases between. The CDR3 runs to 13 residues. This CDR3 reads CASSSSRGETQYF. The CDR3 DNA reads TGCGCCAGCAGCTCGTCCCGGGGAGAGACCCAGTACTTC.

The chain recombines TRBV28 with TRBJ2-3; the match to TRBD2 covers 10 bases. Germline V gene sequence: CDR1 MDHEN, CDR2 SYDVKM. The CDR3 runs to 16 residues. J was trimmed by 1 base and V by 3 bases; bases with no gene match: 4. The CDR3 region has the DNA TGTGCCAGCAGTTTTTCAGCGGGAGGGGGCACAGATACGCAGTATTTT. Translating it yields CASSFSAGGGTDTQYF.